Given below is one T cell receptor beta chain in context. This entry comes from a study of cytomegalovirus exposure and HLA in healthy donors. The V end lost 0 bases, the J end lost 3 bases, and 3 bases lay between the germline ends. This CDR3 contains 12 residues. Germline CDR1 MNHEY, CDR2 SMNVEV (reference sequence). Use of 60 Vbeta and 13 Jbeta primers characterized the PCR. TCRdb keeps only in-frame clones here, not all; method: immunoSEQ multiplex PCR. There are more than 110,000 clones in the sample; about 80% occur only once, and approximately 1.3% lies in the top ten. The TCR comes from a male donor in good health and CMV-seropositive. Specimen: PBMCs. This chain connects TRBV27 to TRBJ2-7; no firm D call. CDR3 in DNA: TGTGCCAGCAGTTTATCCGGCTACGAGCAGTACTTC. This codes for CASSLSGYEQYF.